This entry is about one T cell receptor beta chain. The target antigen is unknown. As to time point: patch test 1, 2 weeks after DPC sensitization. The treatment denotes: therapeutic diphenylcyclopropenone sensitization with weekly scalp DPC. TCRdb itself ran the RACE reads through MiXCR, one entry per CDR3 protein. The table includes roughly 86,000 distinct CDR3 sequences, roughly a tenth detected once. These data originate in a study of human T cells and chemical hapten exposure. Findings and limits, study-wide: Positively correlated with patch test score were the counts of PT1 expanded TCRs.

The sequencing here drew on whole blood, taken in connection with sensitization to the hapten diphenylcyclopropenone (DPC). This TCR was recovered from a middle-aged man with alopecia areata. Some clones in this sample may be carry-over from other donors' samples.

For the CDR3, the DNA is TGTGCCAGCAGGGAAGTGAACTATGGCTACACCTTC. Its translation: CASREVNYGYTF. The rearrangement uses TRBV12-3 or TRBV12-4 and TRBJ1-2, with unresolved D. The germline V and J ends were trimmed by 6 bases and 2 bases, with 7 bases remaining between them. The length of the CDR3 is 12 residues.